The 25 T cell receptor beta chains below all came from one sample that was sequenced in a study of blood T cells in healthy people across ages. Primed by a sample-barcoded 5' primer and a J-beta primer mix, a second PCR proceeded for 7 to 11 cycles. TCRdb reanalysed the 5' RACE reads using MiXCR and keeps one entry per CDR3 protein. The data show 650,000 to 1,000,000 distinct CDR3 sequences, 35% to 60% seen once. The sample taken for sequencing was blood. Receptors were obtained from a man aged 80 or over in good health.

Details on this clonotype: A much larger clone differs from this one at a single base, so this may be a read error. The chain carries TRBV12-3 or TRBV12-4 and TRBJ2-1; 7 nucleotides agree with TRBD1. Losses at the gene ends were 5 bases for V and 10 bases for J; bases not matched to a gene: 11. The CDR3 totals 14 residues. The DNA of the CDR3 is TGTGCCAGCAGTGGGACAGCAAATGCCTACGAGCAGTTCTTC. Translating it yields CASSGTANAYEQFF.

The table lists this clonotype with a few counts. This chain uses TRBV2 with TRBJ2-3; possible D gene TRBD2, 5 bases. Deletions cut 3 bases from V and 0 bases from J, with 10 bases between. This CDR3 region has 15 residues. Germline V lookup: CDR1 SNHLY, CDR2 FYNNEI. The CDR3 region is CASSERALSTDTQYF. Written as DNA, the CDR3 is TGTGCCAGCAGTGAGAGGGCGCTAAGCACAGATACGCAGTATTTT. The full variable domain, completed using reference TRBV2 and TRBJ2-3, is EPEVTQTPSHQVTQMGQEVILRCVPISNHLYFYWYRQILGQKVEFLVSFYNNEISEKSEIFDDQFSVERPDGSNFTLKIRSTKLEDSAMYFCASSERALSTDTQYFGPGTRLTVL.

J is TRBJ1-5 and V is TRBV12-3 or TRBV12-4; D unclear. The CDR3 loop spans 13 amino acids. The V and J ends lost 5 bases and 9 bases respectively, with 14 bases between them. The CDR3 loop is CASSRERARPQHF. The CDR3 DNA sequence: TGTGCCAGCAGTCGGGAGAGAGCTCGGCCCCAGCATTTT.

This clonotype was seen ten or more times. The CDR3 bases are TGTGCCAGCAGTTTATCCTTCGGAAACACCATATATTTT. Translation gives CASSLSFGNTIYF. This rearrangement joins TRBV27 to TRBJ1-3, with D unresolved. The CDR3 loop spans 13 amino acids. Trimming cost V 0 bases and J 4 bases, with 4 bases left between them. Germline V CDR1 and CDR2: MNHEY, SMNVEV (reference sequence).

This clonotype was recorded many times. The rearrangement links TRBV10-3 to TRBJ1-2; D remains unclear. This CDR3 has 11 amino acids. Germline CDR1 and CDR2: ENHRY and SYGVKD. V lost 4 bases and J lost 2, with 2 bases in between. CDR3 region: CAISGNYGYTF. The CDR3 nucleotides are TGTGCCATCAGTGGGAACTATGGCTACACCTTC.

This clonotype has a count of ten or more. V is TRBV20-1 and J is TRBJ2-7, with a possible D match to TRBD2 (6 bases). Trimming took off 0 bases at V and 7 bases at J, with 16 bases between the two ends. The CDR3 covers 14 residues. CDR1 DFQATT and CDR2 SNEGSKA come from the germline V gene (reference sequence). The CDR3 DNA sequence: TGCAGTGCTAGAGATTTACTAGGGCGGGATGAGCAGTACTTC. Amino acids: CSARDLLGRDEQYF.

This chain joins TRBV5-1 and TRBJ2-5; no reliable D call. The V gene's germline CDR1 is SGHRS and CDR2 YFSETQ. The CDR3 loop spans 13 amino acids. Trimming pared 3 bases from V and 2 bases from J, leaving 8 bases between. The CDR3 is CASSSRIQETQYF. The CDR3 DNA follows: TGCGCCAGCAGCTCCCGGATACAAGAGACCCAGTACTTC.

CDR3: CATSSWTGDEQYF. The CDR3 DNA sequence: TGTGCCACCAGTTCTTGGACAGGGGATGAGCAGTACTTC. The V and J genes are TRBV24-1 and TRBJ2-5; 9 nucleotides agree with TRBD1. This CDR3 is 13 amino acids long. V gave up 6 bases and J gave up 11 bases; unmatched junction bases: 9. Germline CDR1 KGHDR, CDR2 SFDVKD.

This chain joins TRBV3-1 and TRBJ2-3, with 7 bases matching TRBD2. J gave up 0 bases and V 1 base, and 1 base lay outside the gene matches. Germline V gene lookup returns CDR1 LGHDT and CDR2 YNNKEL (reference sequence). This CDR3 has 15 residues. DNA for the CDR3: TGTGCCAGCAGCCAAGGACTAGCTAGCACAGATACGCAGTATTTT. Translated, it gives CASSQGLASTDTQYF.

The CDR3 here is CASSELRTGATTNYGYTF. For the CDR3, the DNA is TGTGCCAGCAGCGAGCTCCGGACAGGGGCCACCACTAACTATGGCTACACCTTC. This chain links TRBV28 with TRBJ1-2; 9 bases are a match to TRBD1. The junction had 14 bases not matched to a gene; V was cut back by 6 bases and J by 0 bases. The germline gives CDR1 MDHEN, CDR2 SYDVKM. The CDR3 sequence is 18 residues long.

The chain combines TRBV18 with TRBJ2-4; 12 bases agree with TRBD1. The germline V gene has CDR1 KGHSH and CDR2 LQKENI. Trimming cost V 3 bases and J 11 bases; bases outside gene matches: 5. This CDR3 has 14 amino acids. CDR3 region: CASSPEGQGALQYF. The CDR3 DNA reads as TGTGCCAGCTCACCGGAGGGACAGGGGGCTCTTCAGTACTTC. The full variable domain, completed using reference TRBV18 and TRBJ2-4, is NAGVMQNPRHLVRRRGQEARLRCSPMKGHSHVYWYRQLPEEGLKFMVYLQKENIIDESGMPKERFSAEFPKEGPSILRIQQVVRGDSAAYFCASSPEGQGALQYFGAGTRLSVL.

V gene TRBV12-3 or TRBV12-4 combines with J gene TRBJ2-3, with 8 positions matching TRBD2. V gave up 3 bases and J gave up 13 bases; unmatched junction bases: 12. The CDR3 covers 14 residues. CDR3 amino acids: CASSLAGGADVEYF. The CDR3, as DNA: TGTGCCAGCAGTTTGGCGGGGGGCGCAGATGTGGAGTATTTT.

The genes are TRBV29-1 and TRBJ2-3; 9 nucleotides line up with TRBD1. J lost 0 bases, V lost 6 bases, and 4 bases had no gene match. Per germline, CDR1 SQVTM and CDR2 ANQGSEA. The CDR3 length is 14 residues. DNA of the CDR3: TGCAGCGTGGGGACAGGGTCTAGCACAGATACGCAGTATTTT. Translated, it gives CSVGTGSSTDTQYF.

To note about this clonotype: This is likely an artifact of a read error, given a far larger clone one base away. The chain joins TRBV12-3 or TRBV12-4 to TRBJ2-6; D not certain. V was trimmed by 3 bases and J by 3 bases, leaving 9 bases between them. The CDR3 contains 15 residues. Here the CDR3 reads CASSLSGFGANVLTF. The CDR3 nucleotides are TGTGCCAGCAGTTTGAGTGGCTTTGGGGCCAACGTCCTGACTTTC.

In its sample, this clonotype was seen once. The chain joins TRBV29-1 to TRBJ2-7, with TRBD1 as a possible D gene (7 bases). There are 12 residues in the CDR3. Per the germline V gene, CDR1 is SQVTM and CDR2 is ANQGSEA. V lost 7 bases, J lost 0 bases, and 10 bases lay in between. The CDR3 nucleotides read TGCAGCGGGGGGGACAGCTCCTACGAGCAGTACTTC. Translation gives CSGGDSSYEQYF.

This chain joins TRBV20-1 and TRBJ2-1, with 11 bases identical to TRBD2. This CDR3 has 14 residues. V was clipped by 7 bases and J by 7 bases; unmatched bases: 9. Germline lookup yields CDR1 DFQATT and CDR2 SNEGSKA (reference sequence). CDR3 in DNA: TGCAGTGGTACACTAGCGGGAGAGGTGAATGAGCAGTTCTTC. Its protein is CSGTLAGEVNEQFF.

The chain recombines TRBV7-9 with TRBJ1-6, with D unresolved. Trimming took off 0 bases at V and 5 bases at J, with 5 bases between the two ends. Germline loops: CDR1 SEHNR, CDR2 FQNEAQ (reference sequence). This CDR3 spans 14 amino acids. The CDR3 is CASSLARNNSPLHF. CDR3 sequence (DNA): TGTGCCAGCAGCTTAGCCCGGAATAATTCACCCCTCCACTTT.

The chain links TRBV12-3 or TRBV12-4 to TRBJ2-1, with TRBD2 identical over 10 bases. The length of the CDR3 is 14 residues. With 6 bases clipped from V and 7 bases from J, the junction kept 6 bases outside the gene matches. CDR3 residues: CASRSGRGQNEQFF. In nucleotides, the CDR3 is TGTGCCAGCAGGAGCGGGAGGGGGCAGAATGAGCAGTTCTTC.

This clonotype was seen just once. The chain links TRBV4-3 to TRBJ2-3; D may be TRBD2 (6 bases). Germline loops: CDR1 LGHNA, CDR2 YSLEER. Trimming took 1 base from V and 0 from J, leaving 11 bases between them. The CDR3 sequence is 16 residues long. This CDR3 is CASSQAERVSTDTQYF. DNA of the CDR3: TGCGCCAGCAGCCAAGCGGAGCGGGTTAGCACAGATACGCAGTATTTT.

The chain uses TRBV12-3 or TRBV12-4 and TRBJ2-5, with TRBD1 matching over 8 bases. The length of the CDR3 is 14 residues. V shed 6 bases and J 5 bases; nucleotides not matched to a gene: 8. This chain's CDR3 is CASSSDRARETQYF. The CDR3 DNA is TGTGCCAGCAGCTCGGACAGGGCACGGGAGACCCAGTACTTC.

The chain links TRBV24-1 to TRBJ2-1; perhaps TRBD1 as D (6 bases). The J call may be incorrect, as the DNA end agrees better with TRBJ2-7. Germline CDR1 and CDR2: KGHDR and SFDVKD. The CDR3 contains 13 residues. CDR3 in DNA: TGTGCCACGTCCCGGGACATTTACAATGAGCAGTACTTC. It translates to CATSRDIYNEQYF.

The rearrangement joins TRBV4-2 to TRBJ1-3; a weak D match, TRBD1 (5 bases). CDR1 LGHNA and CDR2 YNFKEQ come from the germline V gene. The CDR3 has 15 amino acids. V dropped 6 bases and J dropped 0 bases, with 12 bases sitting between them. CDR3: CASRTDGGSGNTIYF. CDR3 nucleotides: TGTGCCAGCAGAACAGACGGGGGCTCTGGAAACACCATATATTTT.

This chain joins TRBV7-2 and TRBJ2-1; D is perhaps TRBD1 (6 bases). V lost 4 bases, J lost 13 bases, and 20 bases lay in between. From germline, CDR1 is SGHTA and CDR2 FQGNSA. The CDR3 covers 14 residues. The CDR3 here is CASSSGDPRSEQFF. The CDR3 DNA sequence: TGTGCCAGCAGCTCAGGGGACCCACGCTCCGAACAGTTCTTC. Full variable domain (rest looked up from reference TRBV7-2 and TRBJ2-1): GAGVSQSPSNKVTEKGKDVELRCDPISGHTALYWYRQSLGQGLEFLIYFQGNSAPDKSGLPSDRFSAERTGGSVSTLTIQRTQQEDSAVYLCASSSGDPRSEQFFGPGTRLTVL.

This clonotype was observed a handful of times. This chain joins TRBV5-6 and TRBJ2-2; 9 bases align to TRBD2. The CDR3 runs 17 residues. Unmatched junction bases numbered 5, after V lost 0 bases and J lost 2 bases. Germline CDR1 is SGHDT and CDR2 is YYEEEE. The CDR3 here is CASSLGGRALNTGELFF. Written as DNA, the CDR3 is TGTGCCAGCAGCTTGGGCGGGAGGGCCTTAAACACCGGGGAGCTGTTTTTT.

Ten or more counts support this clonotype. V and J are TRBV5-1 and TRBJ2-5; D not certain. The V gene's germline CDR1 is SGHRS and CDR2 YFSETQ. This CDR3 region has 13 residues. V lost 0 bases, J lost 4 bases, and 7 bases lay in between. The CDR3 is CASSLEVSETQYF. DNA of the CDR3: TGCGCCAGCAGCTTGGAGGTTTCAGAGACCCAGTACTTC.